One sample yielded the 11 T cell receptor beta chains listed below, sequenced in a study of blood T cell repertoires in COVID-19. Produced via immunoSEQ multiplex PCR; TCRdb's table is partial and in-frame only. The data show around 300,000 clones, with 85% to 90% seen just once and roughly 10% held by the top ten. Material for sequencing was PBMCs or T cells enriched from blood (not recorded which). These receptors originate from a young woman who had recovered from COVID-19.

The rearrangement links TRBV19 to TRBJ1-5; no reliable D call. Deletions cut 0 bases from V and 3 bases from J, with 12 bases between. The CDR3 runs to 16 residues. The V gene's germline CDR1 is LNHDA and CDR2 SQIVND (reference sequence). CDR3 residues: CASSIDRRRVNQPQHF. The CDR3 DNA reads TGTGCCAGTAGTATAGACAGAAGACGGGTCAATCAGCCCCAGCATTTT.

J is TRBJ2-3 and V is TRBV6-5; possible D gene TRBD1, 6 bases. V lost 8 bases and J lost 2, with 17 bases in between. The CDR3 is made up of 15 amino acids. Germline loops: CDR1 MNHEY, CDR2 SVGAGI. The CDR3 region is CASRPQTGHTDTQYF. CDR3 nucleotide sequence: TGTGCCAGCCGTCCACAGACAGGCCACACAGATACGCAGTATTTT.

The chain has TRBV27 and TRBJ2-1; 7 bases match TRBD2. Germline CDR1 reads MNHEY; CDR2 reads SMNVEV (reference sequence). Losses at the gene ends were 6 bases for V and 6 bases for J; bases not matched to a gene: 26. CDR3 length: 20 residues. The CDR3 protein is CASSGLTAGREEEVVNEQFF. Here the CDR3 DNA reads TGTGCCAGCAGCGGGCTTACGGCAGGGAGGGAGGAGGAGGTGGTCAATGAGCAGTTCTTC.

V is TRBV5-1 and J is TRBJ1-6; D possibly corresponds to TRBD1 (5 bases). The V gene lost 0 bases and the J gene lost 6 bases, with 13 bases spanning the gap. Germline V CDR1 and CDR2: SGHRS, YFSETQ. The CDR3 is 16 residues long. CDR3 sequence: CASSLVSGNSNSPLHF. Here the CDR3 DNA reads TGCGCCAGCAGCTTGGTTTCAGGGAATAGTAATTCACCCCTCCACTTT.

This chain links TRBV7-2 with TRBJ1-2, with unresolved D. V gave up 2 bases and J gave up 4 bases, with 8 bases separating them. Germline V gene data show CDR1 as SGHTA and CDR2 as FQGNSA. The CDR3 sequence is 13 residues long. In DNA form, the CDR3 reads TGTGCCAGCAGCTTAATTGGTAGCTATGGCTACACCTTC. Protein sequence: CASSLIGSYGYTF.

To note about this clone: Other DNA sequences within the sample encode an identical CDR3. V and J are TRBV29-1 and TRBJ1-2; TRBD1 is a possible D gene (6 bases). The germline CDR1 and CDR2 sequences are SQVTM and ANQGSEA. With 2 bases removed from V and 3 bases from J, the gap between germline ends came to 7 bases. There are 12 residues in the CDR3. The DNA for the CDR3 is TGCAGCGTTGAACCAGGGGACTATGGCTACACCTTC. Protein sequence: CSVEPGDYGYTF.

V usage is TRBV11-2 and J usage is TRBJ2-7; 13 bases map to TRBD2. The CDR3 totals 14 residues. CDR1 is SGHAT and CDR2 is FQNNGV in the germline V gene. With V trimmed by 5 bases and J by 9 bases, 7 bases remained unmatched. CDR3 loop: CASSGLAGARRQYF. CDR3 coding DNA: TGTGCCAGCAGCGGACTAGCGGGAGCTCGGAGGCAGTACTTC.

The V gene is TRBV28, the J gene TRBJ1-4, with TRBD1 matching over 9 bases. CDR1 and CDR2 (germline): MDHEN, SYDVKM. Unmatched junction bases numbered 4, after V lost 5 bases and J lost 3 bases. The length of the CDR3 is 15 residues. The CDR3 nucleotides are TGTGCCAGCAGTCCCGGGACAGGGCCTAATGAAAAACTGTTTTTT. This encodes CASSPGTGPNEKLFF.

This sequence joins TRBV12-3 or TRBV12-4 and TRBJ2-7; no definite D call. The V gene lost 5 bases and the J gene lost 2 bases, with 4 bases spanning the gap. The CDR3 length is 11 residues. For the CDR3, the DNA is TGTGCCAGCAGTGGGCCCTACGAGCAGTACTTC. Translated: CASSGPYEQYF.

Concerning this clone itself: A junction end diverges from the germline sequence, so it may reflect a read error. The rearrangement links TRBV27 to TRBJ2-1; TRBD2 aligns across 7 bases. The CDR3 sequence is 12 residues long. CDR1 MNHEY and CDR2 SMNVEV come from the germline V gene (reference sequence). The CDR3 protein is CASSSGPDGGIF. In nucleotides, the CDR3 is TGTGCCAGCAGTTCGGGCCCCGACGGGGGGATCTTC.

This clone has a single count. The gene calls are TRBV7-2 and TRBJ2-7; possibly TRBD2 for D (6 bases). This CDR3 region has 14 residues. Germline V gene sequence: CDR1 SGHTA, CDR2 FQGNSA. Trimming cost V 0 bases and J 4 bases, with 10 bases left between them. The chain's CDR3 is CASSLASRGYEQYF. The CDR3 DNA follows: TGTGCCAGCAGCTTAGCATCGCGGGGATACGAGCAGTACTTC. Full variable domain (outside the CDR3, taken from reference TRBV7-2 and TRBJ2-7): GAGVSQSPSNKVTEKGKDVELRCDPISGHTALYWYRQSLGQGLEFLIYFQGNSAPDKSGLPSDRFSAERTGGSVSTLTIQRTQQEDSAVYLCASSLASRGYEQYFGPGTRLTVT.